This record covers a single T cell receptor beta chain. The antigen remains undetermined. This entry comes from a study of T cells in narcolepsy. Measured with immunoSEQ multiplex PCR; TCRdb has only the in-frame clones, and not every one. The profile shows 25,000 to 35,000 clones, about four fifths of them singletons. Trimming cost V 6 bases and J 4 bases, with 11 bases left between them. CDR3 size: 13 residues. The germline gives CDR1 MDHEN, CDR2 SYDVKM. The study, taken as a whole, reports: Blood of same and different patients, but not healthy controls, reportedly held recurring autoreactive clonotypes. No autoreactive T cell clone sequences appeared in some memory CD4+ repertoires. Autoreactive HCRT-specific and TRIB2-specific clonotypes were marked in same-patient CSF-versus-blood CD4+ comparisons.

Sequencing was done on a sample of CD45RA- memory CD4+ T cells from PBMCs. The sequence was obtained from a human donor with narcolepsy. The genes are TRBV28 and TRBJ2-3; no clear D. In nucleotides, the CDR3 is TGTGCCAGCAGCCTCCAGACCGCAGATACGCAGTATTTT. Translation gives CASSLQTADTQYF. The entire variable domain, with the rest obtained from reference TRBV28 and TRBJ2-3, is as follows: DVKVTQSSRYLVKRTGEKVFLECVQDMDHENMFWYRQDPGLGLRLIYFSYDVKMKEKGDIPEGYSVSREKKERFSLILESASTNQTSMYLCASSLQTADTQYFGPGTRLTVL.